The rows below give T cell receptor beta chains drawn from one sample of a study of OX40 agonist ivuxolimab in advanced cancers. Method: immunoSEQ multiplex PCR; TCRdb's copy keeps in-frame clones and lacks some. The data contain around 69,000 clones, 75% to 90% of them seen just once; the ten biggest clones take up less than 7.5%. This specimen consisted of CD4+ or CD8+ T cells sorted from blood, obtained in a trial of the OX40 agonist ivuxolimab. The source of these receptors is an adult with an advanced solid tumor such as melanoma, head and neck, liver or kidney cancer. Both conserved end residues are part of each CDR3. D genes are given only for firm matches. Size tells how often a clone was seen (once, few, many) or the class of an expanded clone, and some rows leave it out.

clone_size,j_call,v_call,d_call,cdr3_nt,cdr3_aa
once,TRBJ2-1,TRBV9,NA,TGTACCAGCAGCGTAGGTGGCGGGGGCCCGGAAAACAATGAGCAGTTCTTC,CTSSVGGGGPENNEQFF
NA,TRBJ2-5,TRBV7-9,TRBD1,TGTGCCAGCAGTCTTTCACCGGGACAGGGGGCTCAGACCCAGTACTTC,CASSLSPGQGAQTQYF
NA,TRBJ2-1,TRBV5-6,NA,TGTGCCAGCAGCCTGGATGGGGTTCGGAATGAGCAGTTCTTC,CASSLDGVRNEQFF
NA,TRBJ2-7,TRBV27,NA,TGTGCCAGCCGCAACTCACAGGGACCTACCTACGAGCAGTACTTC,CASRNSQGPTYEQYF
NA,TRBJ1-4,TRBV19,NA,TGTGCCAGTACCGATCAGGGACCGCAAAATGAAAAACTGTTTTTT,CASTDQGPQNEKLFF
NA,TRBJ2-2,TRBV5-1,TRBD2,TGCGCCAGCAGCAATCTAGCGGGGGCGAACACCGGGGAGCTGTTTTTT,CASSNLAGANTGELFF
NA,TRBJ2-2,TRBV9,NA,TGTGCCAGCAGCGTAGCGGGGGAAGGCGGGGAGCTGTTTTTT,CASSVAGEGGELFF
once,TRBJ1-1,TRBV27,NA,TGTGCCAGCATGCGGGGTAAGAACACTGAAGCTTTCTTT,CASMRGKNTEAFF
NA,TRBJ1-6,TRBV27,NA,TGTGCCAGCAGTTCCCAAGGATGGACCCTCCACTTT,CASSSQGWTLHF
NA,TRBJ1-4,TRBV14,NA,TGTGCCAGCAGCCAAGTAAGGGGGTTAAATGAAAAACTGTTTTTT,CASSQVRGLNEKLFF
NA,TRBJ2-7,TRBV28,NA,TGTGCCAGCAGTTTACTGATGGGCAGCAGGTACGAGCAGTACTTC,CASSLLMGSRYEQYF
once,TRBJ2-1,TRBV13,TRBD1,TGTGCCAGCAGCACAACAGGGGCGGGCTACAATGAGCAGTTCTTC,CASSTTGAGYNEQFF
few,TRBJ2-2,TRBV5-6,TRBD1,TGTGCCAGCAACAGGGGTGGAGAGAGCGGGGAGCTGTTTTTT,CASNRGGESGELFF
NA,TRBJ2-2,TRBV6-1,NA,TGTGCCAGCAGTCCATTCCAGGGGCCTTCCGGGGAGCTGTTTTTT,CASSPFQGPSGELFF
NA,TRBJ2-7,TRBV7-6,TRBD2,TGTGCCAGCAGTTCGACGATAGCGGGACCCACCTACGAGCAGTACTTC,CASSSTIAGPTYEQYF
NA,TRBJ2-1,TRBV4-1,NA,TGCGCCAGCAGCCAAGATCGCGTAGATGAGCAGTTCTTC,CASSQDRVDEQFF
NA,TRBJ1-2,TRBV4-3,NA,TGCGCCAGCAGCCAAGGTATAGGTGGGGCTGGCTACACCTTC,CASSQGIGGAGYTF
NA,TRBJ1-2,TRBV10-3,NA,TGTGCCATCAGTGCCTCCCGGGGGGACGAAAGGGATGGCTACACCTTC,CAISASRGDERDGYTF
NA,TRBJ2-4,TRBV19,TRBD1,TGTGCCAGTAGTATTTATACAGGGGGAAATATTCAGTACTTC,CASSIYTGGNIQYF
NA,TRBJ2-5,TRBV4-3,NA,TGCGCCAGCAGCCAAGCCCCGGGGGATCAGGGGGCCCAGTACTTC,CASSQAPGDQGAQYF
NA,TRBJ1-1,TRBV4-3,NA,TGCGCCAGCAGCCAAGTCGGACAGCAGAACACTGAAGCTTTCTTT,CASSQVGQQNTEAFF
NA,TRBJ2-7,TRBV30,TRBD2,TGTGCCTGGAGTGTGGGGCTAGCGGGCTCCTACGAGCAGTACTTC,CAWSVGLAGSYEQYF
once,TRBJ2-3,TRBV6-1,NA,TGTGCCAGCAGTGAATATTGGACAGTTCATTTAGTTAGCACAGATACGCAGTATTTT,CASSEYWTVHLVSTDTQYF
NA,TRBJ1-1,TRBV14,TRBD1,TGTGCCAGCAGCCAAACTTGGGACAGGGAGGCTGGATTCGATGAAGCTTTCTTT,CASSQTWDREAGFDEAFF
once,TRBJ2-3,TRBV4-2,TRBD1,TGTGCCAGCAGCCAAGAGGCGGGACAGGGGACCACAGATACGCAGTATTTT,CASSQEAGQGTTDTQYF
few,TRBJ2-7,TRBV7-9,NA,TGTGCCAGCAGCCCAATAGGACGTCACTACGAGCAGTACTTC,CASSPIGRHYEQYF
NA,TRBJ2-7,TRBV19,TRBD1,TGTGCCAGTAGTATCGTGGGACAGGGGGGTTACGAGCAGTACTTC,CASSIVGQGGYEQYF
NA,TRBJ1-1,TRBV5-1,NA,TGCGCCAGCAGCTCAGGGGTTTACGAGAACACTGAAGCTTTCTTT,CASSSGVYENTEAFF
NA,TRBJ1-1,TRBV19,TRBD1,TGTGCCAGTACACATTGGCTGACAGGGGGAGAGACTGAAGCTTTCTTT,CASTHWLTGGETEAFF
NA,TRBJ1-1,TRBV14,NA,TGTGCCAGCAGCCAAGCAGGGTTGGACTTGAACACTGAAGCTTTCTTT,CASSQAGLDLNTEAFF
NA,TRBJ2-5,TRBV7-6,TRBD1,TGTGCCAGCAGCTTAGAGGGGGCTGCCCAAGAGACCCAGTACTTC,CASSLEGAAQETQYF
NA,TRBJ1-2,TRBV18,NA,TGTGCCAGCTCACCGGACAAGTTCTATGGCTACACCTTC,CASSPDKFYGYTF
NA,TRBJ2-7,TRBV4-3,TRBD2,TGCGCCAGCAGCCAAGGATGGCGGGCTAGCGGGTACGAGCAGTACTTC,CASSQGWRASGYEQYF
NA,TRBJ2-1,TRBV7-9,TRBD1,TGTGCCAGCAGCCGGACGACAGGGATAAGCCGCGATGAGCAGTTCTTC,CASSRTTGISRDEQFF
once,TRBJ1-2,TRBV4-3,NA,TGCGCCAGCAGCCAAGTGAGGCAGCTCTATGGCTACACCTTC,CASSQVRQLYGYTF
NA,TRBJ2-7,TRBV7-8,NA,TGTGCCAGCAGCCACCGGGACTTGTCCTACGAGCAGTACTTC,CASSHRDLSYEQYF
NA,TRBJ1-3,TRBV30,NA,TGTGCCTGGAGTGCTGCCTCTGGAAACACCATATATTTT,CAWSAASGNTIYF
NA,TRBJ2-2,TRBV30,NA,TGTGCCTGGATGCTATGGGGCTTCAACACCGGGGAGCTGTTTTTT,CAWMLWGFNTGELFF
NA,TRBJ1-2,TRBV7-6,TRBD1,TGTGCCAGCAGCTTATTGCCGGGACAGGGGGCGAACTATGGCTACACCTTC,CASSLLPGQGANYGYTF
NA,TRBJ2-5,TRBV11-3,NA,TGTGCCAGCAGCTTAGGAGAAAGGGAGGAGGAGACCCAGTACTTC,CASSLGEREEETQYF
NA,TRBJ1-1,TRBV18,NA,TGTGCCAGCTCACCCCTACTGACTGACACTGAAGCTTTCTTT,CASSPLLTDTEAFF
NA,TRBJ2-1,TRBV27,NA,TGTGCCAGTTCGAGGCAGGGGGGGAATGAGCAGTTCTTC,CASSRQGGNEQFF
NA,TRBJ2-2,TRBV12-5,NA,TGTGCTAGTGGTTTGGAAGTAGAATACACCGGGGAGCTGTTTTTT,CASGLEVEYTGELFF
NA,TRBJ2-3,TRBV7-2,NA,TGTGCCAGCAGCTTAGAAGGATGGAGCACAGATACGCAGTATTTT,CASSLEGWSTDTQYF
once,TRBJ2-7,TRBV7-9,NA,TGTGCCAGCAGGAGCCTAGCCGGTCGGTGGTACTTC,CASRSLAGRWYF
NA,TRBJ1-4,TRBV6-1,NA,TGTGCCAGCCCTAGGGGAGCAAAACTGTTTTTT,CASPRGAKLFF
NA,TRBJ2-7,TRBV27,NA,TGTGCCACTAGTTCTGGGGCACGTCAGTACGAGCAGTACTTC,CATSSGARQYEQYF
NA,TRBJ2-7,TRBV5-5,NA,TGTGCCAGCAGCTCCCGGGAAGGGGTCACCTACGAGCAGTACTTC,CASSSREGVTYEQYF
NA,TRBJ2-7,TRBV29-1,NA,TGCAGCGTTGCATTGGGCCTGCAGGAGCAGTACTTC,CSVALGLQEQYF
NA,TRBJ2-7,TRBV21-1,NA,TGTGCCAGCAGCGCCAGGACAGGATACTCCTACGAGCAGTACTTC,CASSARTGYSYEQYF
NA,TRBJ1-2,TRBV19,NA,TGTGCCAGTAGTATAGACTTCGGGCTTAATGGCTACACCTTC,CASSIDFGLNGYTF